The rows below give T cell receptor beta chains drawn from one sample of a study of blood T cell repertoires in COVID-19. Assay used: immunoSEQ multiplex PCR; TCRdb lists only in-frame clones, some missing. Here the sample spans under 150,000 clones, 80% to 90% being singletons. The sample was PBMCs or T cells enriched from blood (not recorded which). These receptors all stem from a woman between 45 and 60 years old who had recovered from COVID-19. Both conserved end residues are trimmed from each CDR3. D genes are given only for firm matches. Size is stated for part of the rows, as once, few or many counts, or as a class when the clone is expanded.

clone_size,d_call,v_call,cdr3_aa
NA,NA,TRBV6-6,ATLGGDEQY
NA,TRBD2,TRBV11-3,ASSSVAGGTTDTQY
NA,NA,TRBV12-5,ASGGQINEKLF
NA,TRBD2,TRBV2,ASSPTSRAQY
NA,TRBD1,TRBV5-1,ASSPGQSPHYGYT
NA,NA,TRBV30,AWSVLTGQY
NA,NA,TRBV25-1,ASSEPDRGVGNQPQH
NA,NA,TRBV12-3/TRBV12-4,ASSFQGTGELF
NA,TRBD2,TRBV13,ASIQSGGAYEQY
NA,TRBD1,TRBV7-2,ASSSGGTGQTEAF
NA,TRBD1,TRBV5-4,ASSSPPGQGGEKLF
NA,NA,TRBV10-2,ASSNGGDTDTQY
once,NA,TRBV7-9,ASSRTPSEQY
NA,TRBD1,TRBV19,ASRGQSSYNSPLH
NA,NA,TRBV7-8,ASSVGAGSTYNSPLH
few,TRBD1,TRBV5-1,ASSFGTGVTYEQY
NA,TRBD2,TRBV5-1,ASSRTSGGSNTGELF
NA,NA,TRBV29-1,SVEAEGLNTEAF
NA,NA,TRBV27,ASSWSASTEAF
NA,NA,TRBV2,ASSAGVSEYGYT
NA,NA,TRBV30,AWSLGEYTEAF
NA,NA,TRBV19,APAERSSYEQY
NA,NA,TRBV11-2,ASSLRVSGNTIY